This entry lists 17 T cell receptor beta chains sequenced from one sample in a study of tumor and adjacent non-tumor tissue in lung cancer. A modified ARM-PCR protocol with three rounds of nested PCR amplified TCRbeta. TCRdb passed the multiplex PCR reads through MiXCR, listing each CDR3 protein once. The sample has 90,000 to 100,000 distinct CDR3 sequences; roughly 80% are singletons. RNA was extracted from bulk tissue without any cell sorting. This non-tumor lung sample came from over 3 cm beyond the tumor edge. Specimen: distant non-tumor lung tissue. These receptors all come from a man between 60 and 75 years old with small cell lung cancer.

This clonotype has just one count. A much larger clone lies one base from this, so it may be a read error. The chain combines TRBV11-2 with TRBJ2-7; 8 nucleotides line up with TRBD1. Trimming at V came to 5 bases and at J to 2 bases, leaving 20 bases not matched to a gene. The CDR3 loop spans 19 amino acids. The V gene's germline CDR1 is SGHAT and CDR2 FQNNGV. CDR3 nucleotides: TGTGCCAGCAGCCGACAAAGGACCACGACAGGGGTGACAACCTACGAGCAGTACTTC. Translation: CASSRQRTTTGVTTYEQYF.

Notes on this clonotype: It is likely a read error, because the conserved phenylalanine at the end of the CDR3 is missing. J is TRBJ1-5 and V is TRBV4-1; no firm D call. The end of the DNA aligns better with TRBJ2-3, so the J call may be wrong. Looked up from germline, CDR1 is MGHRA and CDR2 is YSYEKL. The CDR3 extends over 13 amino acids. The CDR3 DNA reads TGCGCCAGCAGCCAGGGGATGTCTCAACCCCAGTATCTT. It specifies CASSQGMSQPQYL.

The chain has TRBV28 and TRBJ1-3; 7 bases map to TRBD1. CDR1 is MDHEN, CDR2 SYDVKM, per germline. There are 14 residues in the CDR3. The CDR3 loop reads CGIYGTDSGNTIYF. The DNA for the CDR3 is TGTGGCATATATGGGACAGACTCTGGAAACACCATATATTTT.

Note on this clonotype: Sequence at one end of the junction differs from germline and may be a read error. This sequence joins TRBV6-5 and TRBJ1-2; the match to TRBD1 covers 7 bases. This CDR3 region has 15 residues. CDR1 and CDR2 from the germline V gene are MNHEY and SVGAGI. In DNA, the CDR3 is TGTGCCAACAGTCGCCGACAGGGAAGCCCCGATGACTACGCCTTC. Protein sequence: CANSRRQGSPDDYAF.

This clonotype is judged large. The chain couples TRBV29-1 to TRBJ2-1; TRBD2 aligns across 7 bases. The CDR3 covers 15 residues. J lost 2 bases, V lost 2 bases, and 6 bases had no gene match. Germline lookup yields CDR1 SQVTM and CDR2 ANQGSEA. The CDR3 loop reads CSVELAGNPYNEQFF. The DNA of the CDR3 is TGCAGCGTTGAATTAGCGGGCAATCCCTACAATGAGCAGTTCTTC.

The genes are TRBV6-5 and TRBJ2-3, with 8 bases identical to TRBD2. Germline lookup yields CDR1 MNHEY and CDR2 SVGAGI. The CDR3 loop spans 14 amino acids. Trimming took 6 bases from V and 6 from J; bases not matched to a gene: 8. The CDR3 is CASRTSVSRDTQYF. In DNA, the CDR3 is TGTGCCAGCAGGACTAGCGTGAGTAGGGATACGCAGTATTTT.

The chain couples TRBV6-6 to TRBJ2-7, with 7 nucleotides matching TRBD1. The CDR3 is made up of 16 amino acids. V gave up 5 bases and J gave up 3 bases; unmatched junction bases: 13. The germline gives CDR1 MNHNY, CDR2 SVGAGI (reference sequence). The chain's CDR3 is CASSLLWGQIHYEQYF. CDR3 coding DNA: TGTGCCAGCAGTCTCCTTTGGGGACAGATCCACTACGAGCAGTACTTC.

Comment on this clonotype: An end of the junction does not agree with germline; a read error may underlie this. This chain joins TRBV20-1 and TRBJ2-3; 7 bases line up with TRBD2. This CDR3 region has 13 residues. The germline V gene encodes CDR1 DFQATT and CDR2 SNEGSKA (reference sequence). The CDR3 sequence: CSARGTNTDMQYF. The CDR3, as DNA: TGCAGTGCTAGGGGGACTAACACAGATATGCAGTATTTT.

A note on this clonotype: The junction differs from germline at one of its ends, possibly a read error. The rearrangement links TRBV12-3 or TRBV12-4 to TRBJ2-7; D call uncertain. The CDR3 totals 13 residues. The chain's CDR3 is CANSLISTYEQYF. The CDR3 DNA sequence: TGTGCCAACAGTTTAATAAGCACCTATGAGCAGTACTTC.

The rearrangement joins TRBV11-3 to TRBJ2-7; tentatively, D is TRBD1 or TRBD2 (5 bases each). The V gene lost 6 bases and the J gene lost 8 bases, with 23 bases spanning the gap. The CDR3 sequence is 15 residues long. Germline V gene sequence: CDR1 SGHNT, CDR2 YENEEA. CDR3 sequence (DNA): TGTGCCAGCAGTGTCACCGGGACGGGGTTTTACAAGCAGTACGTC. Translation gives CASSVTGTGFYKQYV.

Worth noting for this clonotype: Sequence at one end of the junction differs from germline and may be a read error. The genes are TRBV6-2 or TRBV6-3 and TRBJ1-5; perhaps TRBD1 as D (5 bases). CDR1 MNHEY and CDR2 SVGEGT come from the germline V gene. The CDR3 runs 14 residues. CDR3 bases: TGTACCACTGCTGCGGGACCGGGTAATCAGCTCCAGCATTTT. This gives the protein CTTAAGPGNQLQHF.

J is TRBJ2-2 and V is TRBV4-2; 9 nucleotides align to TRBD2. Trimming removed 8 bases from V and 7 bases from J; junction bases left unmatched: 11. The CDR3 runs to 15 residues. The germline CDR1 and CDR2 sequences are LGHNA and YNFKEQ. The CDR3: CASEVAGDDCGELFF. DNA of the CDR3: TGTGCCAGCGAAGTAGCGGGAGATGATTGCGGGGAGCTGTTTTTT.

A word on this clonotype: A much larger clonotype is one base distant, so this may be a read error. J is TRBJ1-6 and V is TRBV11-2; weak D call: TRBD1 (6 bases). Germline loops: CDR1 SGHAT, CDR2 FQNNGV. The CDR3 length is 15 residues. This chain's CDR3 is CASNLGGDNNSPLHF. CDR3 sequence (DNA): TGTGCCAGCAACTTAGGAGGGGACAATAATTCACCCCTCCACTTT. The entire variable domain, with the rest obtained from reference TRBV11-2 and TRBJ1-6, is as follows: EAGVAQSPRYKIIEKRQSVAFWCNPISGHATLYWYQQILGQGPKLLIQFQNNGVVDDSQLPKDRFSAERLKGVDSTLKIQPAKLEDSAVYLCASNLGGDNNSPLHFGNGTRLTVT.

The sample holds one count of this clonotype. Here the CDR3 omits its conserved ending phenylalanine or tryptophan, so a read error is the likely source. This sequence joins TRBV6-1 and TRBJ2-6; TRBD2 matches at 7 bases. The CDR3 extends over 15 amino acids. Germline-derived CDR1 and CDR2 are MNHNS and SASEGT. CDR3 DNA sequence: TGTGCCAGCAGTAGGGAGGGTGCTGGAGCCAACGTTCTGACTTAC. It translates to CASSREGAGANVLTY.

This clonotype was detected once. Compared with germline, one end of the junction differs, possibly owing to a read error. The rearrangement joins TRBV6-5 to TRBJ2-3, with D unresolved. Germline V gene lookup returns CDR1 MNHEY and CDR2 SVGAGI. The CDR3 extends over 14 amino acids. CDR3 sequence reads: CASISGYGTDTQYF. CDR3 nucleotide sequence: TGTGCCAGCATTTCAGGCTATGGCACAGATACACAGTATTTT.

This clonotype was observed many times. V is TRBV7-9 and J is TRBJ1-2; 7 bases match TRBD1. The CDR3 is made up of 14 amino acids. Germline lookup yields CDR1 SEHNR and CDR2 FQNEAQ (reference sequence). V was clipped by 8 bases and J by 3 bases; unmatched bases: 9. CDR3 coding DNA: TGTGCCAGCGCCTTAGCCAGGGGGGACTATGGCTACACCTTC. Its protein is CASALARGDYGYTF.

The chain joins TRBV11-2 to TRBJ2-3; no definite D call. The CDR3 covers 14 residues. The V and J ends lost 0 bases and 4 bases respectively, with 8 bases between them. Germline V lookup: CDR1 SGHAT, CDR2 FQNNGV. The CDR3 DNA reads as TGTGCCAGCAGCTTAGATCTGGTAGCAGATACGCAGTATTTT. Its translation is CASSLDLVADTQYF.